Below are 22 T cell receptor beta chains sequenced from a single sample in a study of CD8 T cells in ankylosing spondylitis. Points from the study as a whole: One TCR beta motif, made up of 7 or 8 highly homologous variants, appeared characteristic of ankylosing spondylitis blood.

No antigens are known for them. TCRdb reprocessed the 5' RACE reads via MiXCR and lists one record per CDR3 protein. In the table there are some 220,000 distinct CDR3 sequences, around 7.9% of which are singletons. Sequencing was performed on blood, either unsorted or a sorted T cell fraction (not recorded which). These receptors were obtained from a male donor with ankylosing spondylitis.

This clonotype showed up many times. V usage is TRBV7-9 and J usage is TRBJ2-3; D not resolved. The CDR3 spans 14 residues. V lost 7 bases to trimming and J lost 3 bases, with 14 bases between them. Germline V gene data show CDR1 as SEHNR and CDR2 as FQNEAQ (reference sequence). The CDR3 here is CASMFLGRTDTQYF. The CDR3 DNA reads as TGTGCCAGCATGTTCCTGGGCAGGACAGATACGCAGTATTTT.

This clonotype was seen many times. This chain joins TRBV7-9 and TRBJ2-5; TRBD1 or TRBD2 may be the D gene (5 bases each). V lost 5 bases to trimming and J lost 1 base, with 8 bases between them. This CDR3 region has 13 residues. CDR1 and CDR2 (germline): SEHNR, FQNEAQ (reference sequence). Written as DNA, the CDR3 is TGTGCCAGCAGCCGAGGGGTCCAAGAGACCCAGTACTTC. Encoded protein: CASSRGVQETQYF.

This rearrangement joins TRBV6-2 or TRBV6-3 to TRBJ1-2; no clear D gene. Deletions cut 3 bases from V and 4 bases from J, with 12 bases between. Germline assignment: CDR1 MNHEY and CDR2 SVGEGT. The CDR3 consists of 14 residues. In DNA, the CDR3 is TGTGCCAGCAGTTATGGTGGAAGATTCTATGGCTACACCTTC. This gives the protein CASSYGGRFYGYTF.

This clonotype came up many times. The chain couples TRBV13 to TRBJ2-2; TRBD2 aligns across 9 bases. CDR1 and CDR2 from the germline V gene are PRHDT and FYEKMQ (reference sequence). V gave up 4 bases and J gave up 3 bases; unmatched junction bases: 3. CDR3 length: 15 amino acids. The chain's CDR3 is CASSSSGRYTGELFF. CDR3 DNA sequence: TGTGCCAGCAGCTCCAGCGGGAGGTACACCGGGGAGCTGTTTTTT.

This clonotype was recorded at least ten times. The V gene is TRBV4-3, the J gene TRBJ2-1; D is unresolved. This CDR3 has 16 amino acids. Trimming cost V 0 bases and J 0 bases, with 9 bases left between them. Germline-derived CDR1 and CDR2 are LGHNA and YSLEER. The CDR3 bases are TGCGCCAGCAGCCAAGAGGCAGGCAGCTCCTACAATGAGCAGTTCTTC. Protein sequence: CASSQEAGSSYNEQFF.

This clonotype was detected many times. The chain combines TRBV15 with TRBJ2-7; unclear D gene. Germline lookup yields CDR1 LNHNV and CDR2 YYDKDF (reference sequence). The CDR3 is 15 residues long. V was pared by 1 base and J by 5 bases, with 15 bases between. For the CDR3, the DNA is TGTGCCACCAGCAGAGGGATGGCAACGAGCGACGAGCAGTACTTC. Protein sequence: CATSRGMATSDEQYF.

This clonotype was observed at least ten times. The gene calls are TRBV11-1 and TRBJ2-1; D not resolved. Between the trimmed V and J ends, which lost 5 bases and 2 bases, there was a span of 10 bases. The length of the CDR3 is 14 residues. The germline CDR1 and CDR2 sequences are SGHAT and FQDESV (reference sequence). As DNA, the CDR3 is TGTGCCAGCAGCACCCTTAACCCCTACAATGAGCAGTTCTTC. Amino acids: CASSTLNPYNEQFF.

CDR3 sequence: CASSPGGGFAEQYF. In DNA, the CDR3 is TGTGCCAGCAGTCCTGGTGGGGGTTTCGCCGAGCAGTACTTC. The gene calls are TRBV5-6 and TRBJ2-7, with D perhaps matching TRBD1 or TRBD2 (5 bases each). CDR3 size: 14 residues. The germline V and J ends were trimmed by 5 bases and 6 bases, with 18 bases remaining between them. Germline CDR1 and CDR2: SGHDT and YYEEEE.

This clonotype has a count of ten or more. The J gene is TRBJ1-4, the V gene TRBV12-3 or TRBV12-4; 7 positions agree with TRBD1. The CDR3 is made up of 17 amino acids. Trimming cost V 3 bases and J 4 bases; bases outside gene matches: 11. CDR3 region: CASSFLRDSGYNEKLFF. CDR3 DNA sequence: TGTGCCAGCAGTTTCTTGCGGGACAGCGGCTATAATGAAAAACTGTTTTTT.

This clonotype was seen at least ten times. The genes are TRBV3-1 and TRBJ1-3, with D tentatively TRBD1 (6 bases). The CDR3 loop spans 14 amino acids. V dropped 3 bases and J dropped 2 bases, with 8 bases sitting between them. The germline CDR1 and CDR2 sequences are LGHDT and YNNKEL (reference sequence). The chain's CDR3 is CASSQGTTGNTIYF. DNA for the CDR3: TGTGCCAGCAGCCAGGGGACAACTGGAAACACCATATATTTT.

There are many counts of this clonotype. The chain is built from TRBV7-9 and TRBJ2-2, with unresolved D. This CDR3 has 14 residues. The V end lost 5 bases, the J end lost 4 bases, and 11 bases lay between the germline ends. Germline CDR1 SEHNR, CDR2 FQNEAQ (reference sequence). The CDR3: CASSPRLGTGELFF. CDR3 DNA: TGTGCCAGCAGCCCGAGACTTGGCACCGGGGAGCTGTTTTTT.

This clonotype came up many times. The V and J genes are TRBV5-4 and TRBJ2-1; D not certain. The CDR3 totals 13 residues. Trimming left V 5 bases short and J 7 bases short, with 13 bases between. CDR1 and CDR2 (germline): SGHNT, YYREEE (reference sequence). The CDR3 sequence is CASSLGVGNEQFF. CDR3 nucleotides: TGTGCCAGCAGTCTTGGGGTGGGGAATGAGCAGTTCTTC.

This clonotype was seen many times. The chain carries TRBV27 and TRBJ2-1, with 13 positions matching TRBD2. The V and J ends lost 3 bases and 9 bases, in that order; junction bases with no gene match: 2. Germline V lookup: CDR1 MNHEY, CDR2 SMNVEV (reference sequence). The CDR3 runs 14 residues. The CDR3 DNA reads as TGTGCCAGCAGTTTGGGGACTAGCGGGGCTGAGCAGTTCTTC. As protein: CASSLGTSGAEQFF.

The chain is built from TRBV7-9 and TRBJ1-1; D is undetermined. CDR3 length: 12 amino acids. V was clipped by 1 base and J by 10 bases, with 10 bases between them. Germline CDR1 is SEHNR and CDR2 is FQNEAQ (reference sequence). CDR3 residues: CASSLGAGGAFF. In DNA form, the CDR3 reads TGTGCCAGCAGCTTAGGGGCGGGAGGAGCTTTCTTT.

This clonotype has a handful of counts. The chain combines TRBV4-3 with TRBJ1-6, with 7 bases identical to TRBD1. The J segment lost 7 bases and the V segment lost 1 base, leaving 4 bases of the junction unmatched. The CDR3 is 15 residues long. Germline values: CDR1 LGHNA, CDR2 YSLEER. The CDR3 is CASSQGTGENSPLHF. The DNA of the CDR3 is TGCGCCAGCAGCCAAGGGACAGGAGAGAATTCACCCCTCCACTTT.

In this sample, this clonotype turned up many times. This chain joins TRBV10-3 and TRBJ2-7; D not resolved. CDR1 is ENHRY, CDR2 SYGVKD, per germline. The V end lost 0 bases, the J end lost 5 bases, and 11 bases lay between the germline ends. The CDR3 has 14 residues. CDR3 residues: CAISESGTKHEQYF. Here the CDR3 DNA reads TGTGCCATCAGTGAGTCTGGCACAAAGCACGAGCAGTACTTC.

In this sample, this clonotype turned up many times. The CDR3 sequence: CASSLEQGLARSYEQYF. The CDR3 coding sequence is TGTGCCAGCAGCTTAGAACAGGGACTAGCGAGGAGCTACGAGCAGTACTTC. The chain combines TRBV7-6 with TRBJ2-7; 10 bases align to TRBD2. Germline values: CDR1 SGHVS, CDR2 FNYEAQ. CDR3 length equals 17 residues. Trimming at V came to 1 base and at J to 3 bases, leaving 9 bases not matched to a gene.

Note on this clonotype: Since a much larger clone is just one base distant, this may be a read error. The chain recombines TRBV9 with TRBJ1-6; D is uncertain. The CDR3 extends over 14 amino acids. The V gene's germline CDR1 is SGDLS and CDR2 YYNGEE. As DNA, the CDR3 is TGTTCCAGCAGCGTAGATAGGGTAGGATCACCCCTCCACTTT. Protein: CSSSVDRVGSPLHF.

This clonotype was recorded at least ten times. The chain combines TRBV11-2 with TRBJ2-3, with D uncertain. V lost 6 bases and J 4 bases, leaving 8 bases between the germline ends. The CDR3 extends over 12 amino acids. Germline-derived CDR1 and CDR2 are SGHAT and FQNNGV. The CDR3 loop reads CASSFDPDTQYF. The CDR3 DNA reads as TGTGCCAGCAGTTTCGACCCAGATACGCAGTATTTT.

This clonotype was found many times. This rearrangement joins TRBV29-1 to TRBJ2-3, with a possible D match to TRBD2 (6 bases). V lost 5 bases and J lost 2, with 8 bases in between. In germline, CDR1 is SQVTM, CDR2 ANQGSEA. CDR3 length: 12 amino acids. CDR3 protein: CSVRGFTDTQYF. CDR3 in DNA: TGCAGCGTTCGGGGGTTCACAGATACGCAGTATTTT.

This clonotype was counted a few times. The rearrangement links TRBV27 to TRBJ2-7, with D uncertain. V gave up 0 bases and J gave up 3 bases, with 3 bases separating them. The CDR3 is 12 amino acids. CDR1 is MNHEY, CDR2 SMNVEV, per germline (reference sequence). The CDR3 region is CASSLSIYEQYF. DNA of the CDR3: TGTGCCAGCAGTTTATCGATCTACGAGCAGTACTTC.

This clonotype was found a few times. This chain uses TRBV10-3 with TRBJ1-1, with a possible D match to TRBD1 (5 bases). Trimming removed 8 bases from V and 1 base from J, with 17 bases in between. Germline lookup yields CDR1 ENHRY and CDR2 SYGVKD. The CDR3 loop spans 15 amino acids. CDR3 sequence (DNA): TGTGCCATCTCTATCACTGAGGGACCGAACACTGAAGCTTTCTTT. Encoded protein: CAISITEGPNTEAFF.